This paragraph covers one T cell receptor beta chain sequence. The antigen is unknown. These data come from a study of T cell repertoires in cytomegalovirus infection. Study-level information: Well-studied HLA-B-restricted CMV epitopes were used in the study alongside recently identified HLA-C-restricted ones.

MiXCR was run by TCRdb on the reads, yielding one entry per CDR3 protein. The table has roughly 120,000 distinct CDR3 sequences, roughly 30% seen once. J gave up 2 bases and V 6 bases, and 8 bases lay outside the gene matches. CDR3 length equals 15 residues. Sequencing was performed on CD8+ T cells from cultured PBMCs, taken from culture after CMV antigen stimulation. This sequence originates from a human donor in good health (CMV status not recorded). Some clones in this sample may be carry-over from other donors' samples. The rearrangement links TRBV12-3 or TRBV12-4 to TRBJ2-3; TRBD1 aligns across 7 bases. This chain's CDR3 is CASRLTGAVTDTQYF. In DNA, the CDR3 is TGTGCCAGCAGACTAACAGGGGCGGTCACAGATACGCAGTATTTT.